Listed below are T cell receptor beta chains from one sample, sequenced in a study of glioma-infiltrating T cells after dendritic cell vaccination. Libraries were prepared by immunoSEQ multiplex PCR; TCRdb keeps only in-frame clonotypes and omits some of them. The table includes roughly 88,000 clones, around four fifths detected once. The source material was blood, sampled after dendritic cell vaccination. The source is a human donor with glioblastoma. CDR3s include the opening cysteine and the closing phenylalanine or tryptophan. The order of the fields is D gene, J gene, V gene, clone size, CDR3 DNA, CDR3 protein. D genes are given only for firm matches. The listing skips clone size in some rows; elsewhere it reads once, few, many or a size class.

NA	TRBJ2-3	TRBV9	NA	TGTGCCAGCAGCCCAGCGGCGGATACGCAGTATTTT	CASSPAADTQYF
NA	TRBJ2-3	TRBV7-6	NA	TGTGCCAGCAGCATTAGTGGCCTAGCCGGGGATACGCAGTATTTT	CASSISGLAGDTQYF
NA	TRBJ2-2	TRBV5-1	few	TGCGCCAGCAGTCCCAGAGGGAACACCGGGGAGCTGTTTTTT	CASSPRGNTGELFF
TRBD2	TRBJ2-3	TRBV5-6	NA	TGTGCCAGCAGCTTGAGCCGACTAGCGGGGGGTTATAGCACAGATACGCAGTATTTT	CASSLSRLAGGYSTDTQYF
NA	TRBJ1-1	TRBV18	few	TGTGCCAGCTCACGTTCACAGGGCTCCACTGAAGCTTTCTTT	CASSRSQGSTEAFF
TRBD1	TRBJ1-1	TRBV6-5	NA	TGTGCCAGCAGAAGCAACCGGGACAGGGGTGTAGCTTTCTTT	CASRSNRDRGVAFF
NA	TRBJ1-6	TRBV14	NA	TGTGCCAGCAGCTTCGGGGGTTCACCCCTCCACTTT	CASSFGGSPLHF
TRBD2	TRBJ2-5	TRBV7-9	NA	TGTGCCAGCAGCTTAGCGCGGGCGGGAGTAGAGACCCAGTACTTC	CASSLARAGVETQYF
TRBD2	TRBJ2-5	TRBV9	NA	TGTGCCAGCAGCGTAGGGGCTAGCGGGGGGAAAGAGACCCAGTACTTC	CASSVGASGGKETQYF
NA	TRBJ1-2	TRBV30	NA	TGTGCCTGGAGTGTAGACGGAGTTGCTGGCTACACCTTC	CAWSVDGVAGYTF
NA	TRBJ2-2	TRBV14	NA	TGTGCCAGCAGCCACGACACCGGGGAGCTGTTTTTT	CASSHDTGELFF
TRBD1	TRBJ2-4	TRBV19	NA	TGTGCCAGTAGTAGGGGACAGGGGGCAGGGAACATTCAGTACTTC	CASSRGQGAGNIQYF
TRBD1	TRBJ2-5	TRBV7-9	few	TGTGCCAGCAGCAGGGGACAGGGAGAGACCCAGTACTTC	CASSRGQGETQYF
TRBD2	TRBJ2-1	TRBV6-5	NA	TGTGCCAGCAGTTACTCGATAACGGGGACTATTGAGCAGTTCTTC	CASSYSITGTIEQFF
NA	TRBJ1-2	TRBV6-5	NA	TGTGCCAGCAGTTACTCCTCGGGGGAACCTAACTATGGCTACACCTTC	CASSYSSGEPNYGYTF
NA	TRBJ2-5	TRBV14	NA	TGTGCCAGCAGCCACGGAGAGACCCAGTACTTC	CASSHGETQYF
NA	TRBJ1-4	TRBV6-1	NA	TGTGCCAGCAGTGAAGCGGGCCCCCGGAGGGAAAAACTGTTTTTT	CASSEAGPRREKLFF
NA	TRBJ2-2	TRBV7-9	once	TGTGCCAGCCCGGAGTTTAGGCCCGGGGAGCTGTTTTTT	CASPEFRPGELFF
TRBD1	TRBJ1-2	TRBV7-2	NA	TGTGCCAGCAGCCCCGAACAGGGGGCCTACTATGGCTACACCTTC	CASSPEQGAYYGYTF
NA	TRBJ2-7	TRBV6-5	NA	TGTGCCAGCAGGCCACGGGACACACTTACCTACGAGCAGTACTTC	CASRPRDTLTYEQYF
NA	TRBJ2-7	TRBV5-1	NA	TGCGCCAGCAGCTTGATCCCCGGGACAAACTCCTACGAGCAGTACTTC	CASSLIPGTNSYEQYF
NA	TRBJ2-7	TRBV7-9	NA	TGTGCCAGCAGCTTAGCGCTGGGCGGGTCCGGCGAGCAGTACTTC	CASSLALGGSGEQYF
TRBD1	TRBJ2-4	TRBV5-6	NA	TGTGCCAGCAGCTTGGGGACAGGGAGAGTTCAGAGCATAAACATTCAGTACTTC	CASSLGTGRVQSINIQYF
NA	TRBJ1-5	TRBV5-4	NA	TGTGCCAGCAGCTTGGACGGACTTAATCAGCCCCAGCATTTT	CASSLDGLNQPQHF
NA	TRBJ2-1	TRBV28	few	TGTGCCAGCCTCCGGGTGGGAGGCTTCTCCTACAATGAGCAGTTCTTC	CASLRVGGFSYNEQFF
TRBD2	TRBJ2-5	TRBV5-4	NA	TGTGCCAGCAGCTCAGGACTAGCGGCGGCAGAGACCCAGTACTTC	CASSSGLAAAETQYF
NA	TRBJ2-7	TRBV2	NA	TGTGCCAGCAGTTTAGGGAGCGAGCAGTACTTC	CASSLGSEQYF
TRBD2	TRBJ2-5	TRBV9	NA	TGTGCCAGCAGCGTAGGCAGTAGCGGGAGGGCCTACCAAGAGACCCAGTACTTC	CASSVGSSGRAYQETQYF
NA	TRBJ2-2	TRBV9	NA	TGTGCCAGCAGCGAGACCCCCGAGGCCACCGGGGAGCTGTTTTTT	CASSETPEATGELFF
NA	TRBJ2-3	TRBV15	NA	TGTGCCACCAGTCAGGGGTATAGCACAGATACGCAGTATTTT	CATSQGYSTDTQYF
TRBD1	TRBJ1-5	TRBV2	NA	TGTGCCAGCAGGGCCGGACAGGGGGCCCAGCCCCAGCATTTT	CASRAGQGAQPQHF
NA	TRBJ1-5	TRBV4-2	NA	TGTGCCAGCAGCACCCGAGGGGGTAACAGCAATCAGCCCCAGCATTTT	CASSTRGGNSNQPQHF
NA	TRBJ2-1	TRBV5-4	NA	TGTGCCAGCAGCAACAAAGCGGAACTATACAATGAGCAGTTCTTC	CASSNKAELYNEQFF
TRBD1	TRBJ2-2	TRBV4-1	NA	TGCGCCAGCAGCCCGGGACAGGGATACACCGGGGAGCTGTTTTTT	CASSPGQGYTGELFF
TRBD2	TRBJ2-5	TRBV5-1	NA	TGCGCCAGCACCAACCCCTCGGGGGGGGAGACCCAGTACTTC	CASTNPSGGETQYF
NA	TRBJ2-1	TRBV19	NA	TGTGCCAGTAGTATAGTGGACGGGAGCTCCTACAATGAGCAGTTCTTC	CASSIVDGSSYNEQFF
NA	TRBJ2-1	TRBV9	NA	TGTGCCAGCAACCCAACCGGGAACTCCTACAATGAGCAGTTCTTC	CASNPTGNSYNEQFF
TRBD1	TRBJ1-6	TRBV2	NA	TGTGCCAGCAGTTCGGGACAGGGGAATTCACCCCTCCACTTT	CASSSGQGNSPLHF
NA	TRBJ2-1	TRBV7-6	NA	TGTGCCAGCAGCTCTCTCTCTCTCGACTCATACAATGAGCAGTTCTTC	CASSSLSLDSYNEQFF
TRBD1	TRBJ1-2	TRBV6-5	NA	TGTGCCAGCAGGATGACAGGGGACTATGGCTACACCTTC	CASRMTGDYGYTF
TRBD1	TRBJ1-3	TRBV18	NA	TGTGCCAGCTCACCATCCTCGGACAGGGCTGGAAACACCATATATTTT	CASSPSSDRAGNTIYF
TRBD1	TRBJ1-2	TRBV10-3	few	TGTGCCACCAAAGGACAGGGCAACTATGGCTACACCTTC	CATKGQGNYGYTF
NA	TRBJ2-1	TRBV5-6	NA	TGTGCCAGCAGCTTGACTCCAGGTGAGCAGTTCTTC	CASSLTPGEQFF
TRBD1	TRBJ2-2	TRBV2	few	TGTGCCAGCAGTCCTCGGACAGGGGGGACCGGGGAGCTGTTTTTT	CASSPRTGGTGELFF
NA	TRBJ2-1	TRBV5-1	NA	TGCGCCAGCAGCTTGGAAGGTGGTCTTACGGGGTTCTTC	CASSLEGGLTGFF
TRBD1	TRBJ2-3	TRBV19	NA	TGTGCCAGTAGCCCGACAGGGGCCACAGATACGCAGTATTTT	CASSPTGATDTQYF
NA	TRBJ1-1	TRBV5-1	NA	TGCGCCAGCAGCTTGGGGGGACAGAACACTGAAGCTTTCTTT	CASSLGGQNTEAFF
TRBD2	TRBJ2-7	TRBV6-5	NA	TGTGCCAGCAGGCGAGCGGGGGGGCCTAGCGAGCAGTACTTC	CASRRAGGPSEQYF
TRBD1	TRBJ1-2	TRBV10-3	NA	TGTGCCATCAGTGAGCCCGACAGGGGTGTAGACTATGGCTACACCTTC	CAISEPDRGVDYGYTF
NA	TRBJ2-1	TRBV5-1	NA	TGCGCCAGCAGCTTCGTCGGAGGAAGCGATTATGAGCAGTTCTTC	CASSFVGGSDYEQFF
NA	TRBJ2-2	TRBV7-3	NA	TGTGCCAGCAAAGCCGGGACTTCGAACACCGGGGAGCTGTTTTTT	CASKAGTSNTGELFF
NA	TRBJ1-1	TRBV5-5	NA	TGTGCCAGCAGCATAGCCCCGGCCAGGAACACTGAAGCTTTCTTT	CASSIAPARNTEAFF
NA	TRBJ1-1	TRBV10-3	NA	TGTGCCACCTGGGACACGGTGAACACTGAAGCTTTCTTT	CATWDTVNTEAFF
NA	TRBJ2-3	TRBV29-1	NA	TGCAGCGTTGAGGGGGGAGAATTGGACAGGAGGACGCAGTATTTT	CSVEGGELDRRTQYF